These T cell receptor beta chains were read from a single sample in a study of cytotoxic CD8 clonotypes in ibrutinib-treated CLL. Measured with immunoSEQ multiplex PCR; TCRdb has only the in-frame clones, and not every one. The table lists tens of thousands of clones, over 50% of them singletons. The source was PBMCs, collected after 24 months of ibrutinib treatment. These receptors all stem from a human donor with chronic lymphocytic leukemia. CDR3s include the opening cysteine and the closing phenylalanine or tryptophan. A D gene is named only where the DNA matches it firmly. Clone size is not always given. Where it is, it says once, few, many or a class for expanded clones.

V gene	D gene	clone size	J gene	CDR3 DNA	CDR3 protein
TRBV7-8	.	few	TRBJ1-5	TGTGCCAGCAGCTTAGATTCCCAGGGAAGTTATCAGCCCCAGCATTTT	CASSLDSQGSYQPQHF
TRBV7-6	TRBD1	.	TRBJ2-1	TGTGCCAGCAGCCTAAGGACAGGGAGATACAATGAGCAGTTCTTC	CASSLRTGRYNEQFF
TRBV30	TRBD1	.	TRBJ1-5	TGTGCCTGGAGTGATTGGGACAGAGGTAGCAATCAGCCCCAGCATTTT	CAWSDWDRGSNQPQHF
TRBV30	TRBD1	.	TRBJ1-3	TGTGCCTGGGCAACAGGGGCCTCTGGAAACACCATATATTTT	CAWATGASGNTIYF
TRBV9	TRBD2	.	TRBJ2-3	TGTGCCAGCAGCGCCGATACTAGCGGGGGGTTCACAGATACGCAGTATTTT	CASSADTSGGFTDTQYF
TRBV5-1	.	.	TRBJ2-5	TGCGCCAGCAGCTTGGGGGCAGGGACGCAGGAGACCCAGTACTTC	CASSLGAGTQETQYF
TRBV5-4	.	.	TRBJ2-3	TGTGCCAGCAGCTTGGATGGGGGATTTAGCACAGATACGCAGTATTTT	CASSLDGGFSTDTQYF
TRBV6-5	TRBD2	many	TRBJ2-7	TGTGCCAGCAGTTACTCGAAGGGACTAGCTGGTCTGGAGCAGTACTTC	CASSYSKGLAGLEQYF
TRBV7-3	.	.	TRBJ2-3	TGTGCCAGCAGCCCAGGGCTCGGGAGCACAGATACGCAGTATTTT	CASSPGLGSTDTQYF
TRBV7-6	.	.	TRBJ2-7	TGTGCCAGCAGCCCTAACGGACTAAAGAGATCCTACGAGCAGTACTTC	CASSPNGLKRSYEQYF
TRBV5-6	TRBD1	few	TRBJ2-4	TGTGCCAGCAGCGACAACAGGGGATCCAAAAACATTCAGTACTTC	CASSDNRGSKNIQYF
TRBV6-1	.	.	TRBJ2-3	TGTGCCTCCGACCTCACAGATACGCAGTATTTT	CASDLTDTQYF
TRBV7-9	.	.	TRBJ1-1	TGTGCCAGCAGCTTAGCTCCCAACACTGAAGCTTTCTTT	CASSLAPNTEAFF
TRBV6-5	.	.	TRBJ2-7	TGTGCCAGCAGTTACTCCTTCGGGAACGAGCAGTACTTC	CASSYSFGNEQYF
TRBV5-1	TRBD1	.	TRBJ2-2	TGCGCCAGCAGCTTAACAGGGGGTTCCACCGGGGAGCTGTTTTTT	CASSLTGGSTGELFF
TRBV5-1	.	.	TRBJ2-2	TGCGCCAGCAGCTTGGATGGACAGACGAACACCTTGACCGGGGAGCTGTTTTTT	CASSLDGQTNTLTGELFF
TRBV5-1	.	.	TRBJ1-2	TGCGCCAGCAGCAGATCCGGGACCGCATTGTACTACACCTTC	CASSRSGTALYYTF
TRBV10-3	.	few	TRBJ1-2	TGTGCCATCAGTGAGCGTATTCAGGGCTATGGCTACACCTTC	CAISERIQGYGYTF
TRBV30	.	.	TRBJ1-6	TGTGCCTGGAGTAACGGGAGAAAACCCCTCCACTTT	CAWSNGRKPLHF
TRBV27	TRBD1	.	TRBJ1-5	TGTGCCAGCAGCCATAGACAGGGGAGTCTCAGTCAGCCCCAGCATTTT	CASSHRQGSLSQPQHF
TRBV5-1	.	.	TRBJ2-7	TGCGCCAGCAGCTCGGTAGCGGTGGATCAAGGGGAGCAGTACTTC	CASSSVAVDQGEQYF
TRBV2	TRBD1	few	TRBJ1-2	TGTGCCAGTGAGGGCAGGGGGGCTCATGGCTACACCTTC	CASEGRGAHGYTF
TRBV4-2	.	.	TRBJ2-3	TGTGCCAGCAGCCAAGATCATCTAGGGTCCCCCACAGATACGCAGTATTTT	CASSQDHLGSPTDTQYF
TRBV6-5	.	few	TRBJ2-2	TGTGCCAGCAGTTACTCGACGTCCGGGGAGCTGTTTTTT	CASSYSTSGELFF
TRBV10-3	TRBD2	few	TRBJ2-3	TGTGCCATCAGTGAGCTAGCGGGGGTAAGCACAGATACGCAGTATTTT	CAISELAGVSTDTQYF
TRBV6-1	.	.	TRBJ1-3	TGTGCCAGTTTACAGGGCTCTGGAAACACCATATATTTT	CASLQGSGNTIYF
TRBV18	TRBD1	.	TRBJ2-7	TGTGCCAGCTCACATGGGACAGGGGGCGAGCAGTACTTC	CASSHGTGGEQYF
TRBV27	.	many	TRBJ2-7	TGTGCCAGCAGTTCCAGTGACTCCTACGAGCAGTACTTC	CASSSSDSYEQYF
TRBV7-2	TRBD2	.	TRBJ2-7	TGTGCCAGCAGCGAAAGCGGGGGGGCGATCCACGAGCAGTACTTC	CASSESGGAIHEQYF
TRBV30	.	.	TRBJ1-6	TGTGCCTGGAGATGGGCCTTGGGCAATTCACCCCTCCACTTT	CAWRWALGNSPLHF
TRBV10-3	TRBD1	.	TRBJ1-2	TGTGCCACCCTCGGTAACCAGGGGGGCGGCTACACCTTC	CATLGNQGGGYTF
TRBV2	TRBD2	.	TRBJ2-7	TGTGCCAGCAGTTCCCGCGGGAGGCCGAGCTCCTACGAGCAGTACTTC	CASSSRGRPSSYEQYF
TRBV7-3	.	.	TRBJ1-2	TGTGCCAGCAGCTTAACAGGGGGTTTGGGCTACACCTTC	CASSLTGGLGYTF
TRBV19	.	.	TRBJ2-3	TGTGCCAGTAGTTTCGGTGGGGGCGCAGATACGCAGTATTTT	CASSFGGGADTQYF
TRBV19	.	.	TRBJ1-2	TGTGCCAGTAGTATGAATGGGGGACCTAACTATGGCTACACCTTC	CASSMNGGPNYGYTF
TRBV6-7	.	.	TRBJ2-7	TGTGCCAGCAGCCACCAGACGGATGACAAAGAAGGGAACGAGCAGTACTTC	CASSHQTDDKEGNEQYF
TRBV19	.	.	TRBJ2-6	TGTGCCACGAGCCGGAGCACAGGGAGCTCTGGGGCCAACGTCCTGACTTTC	CATSRSTGSSGANVLTF
TRBV7-9	TRBD1	.	TRBJ1-6	TGTGCCAGCAGCTTAGCACAGGGGGACAATTCACCCCTCCACTTT	CASSLAQGDNSPLHF
TRBV7-2	.	many	TRBJ2-7	TGTGCCAGCAGCTTAGCTGTCTACTCCTACGAGCAGTACTTC	CASSLAVYSYEQYF
TRBV2	.	.	TRBJ2-2	TGTGCCAGCAGTTATCTACGGGGCGGGGAGCTGTTTTTT	CASSYLRGGELFF
TRBV6-6	.	.	TRBJ1-6	TGTGCCAGCAGTACCACAGGGTATAATTCACCCCTCCACTTT	CASSTTGYNSPLHF
TRBV6-6	TRBD1	.	TRBJ1-1	TGTGCCAGCAGTAGCGGGACAGGGAACACTGAAGCTTTCTTT	CASSSGTGNTEAFF
TRBV5-1	.	.	TRBJ2-7	TGCGCCAGCAGCGTACCTGGAGGGAGCTACGAGCAGTACTTC	CASSVPGGSYEQYF
TRBV6-1	TRBD1	few	TRBJ1-5	TGTGCCAGCAGTGAACAGGGGGGGAATCAGCCCCAGCATTTT	CASSEQGGNQPQHF
TRBV6-4	.	few	TRBJ1-5	TGTGCCAGCACTCGCCCGACCAATCAGCCCCAGCATTTT	CASTRPTNQPQHF